A single T cell receptor (beta chain) is shown here with its context. Original analysis: Nucleated cell number was recorded as an estimate derived from reference gene primer amplification. Produced via immunoSEQ multiplex PCR; TCRdb's table is partial and in-frame only. V, J and clone size derive from that table, while D and trimming were established from the DNA sequence. The sample has 130,000 to 150,000 clones, almost 85% seen once; the top ten hold about 15%. This sample is part of a study of blood T cell repertoires in COVID-19. Study summary: COVID-19 samples collected from the United States, Italy and Spain covered acute and convalescent phases.

Trimming left V 3 bases short and J 5 bases short, with 13 bases between. The CDR3 runs to 14 residues. From germline, CDR1 is LNHDA and CDR2 SQIVND (reference sequence). V and J are TRBV19 and TRBJ1-2; D perhaps matches TRBD1 (6 bases). The sequence derives from a human donor with acute or convalescent COVID-19. The donor label of this sample is uncertain. The sequenced sample consisted of peripheral blood. CDR3 DNA sequence: TGTGCCAGTAGTATGACGACAGGAGCTTATGGCTACACCTTC. This encodes CASSMTTGAYGYTF.